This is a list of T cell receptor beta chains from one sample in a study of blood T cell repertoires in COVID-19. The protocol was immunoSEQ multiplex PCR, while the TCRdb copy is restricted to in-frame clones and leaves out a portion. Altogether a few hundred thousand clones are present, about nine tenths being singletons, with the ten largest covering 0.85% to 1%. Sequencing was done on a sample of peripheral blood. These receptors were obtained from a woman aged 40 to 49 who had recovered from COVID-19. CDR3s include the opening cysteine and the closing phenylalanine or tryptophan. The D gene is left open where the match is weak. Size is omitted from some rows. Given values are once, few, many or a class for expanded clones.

CDR3nt: TGTGCCAGCAGTCGTGACAGGGCTAACTATGGCTACACCTTC
CDR3aa: CASSRDRANYGYTF
v_gene: TRBV7-8
d_gene: TRBD1
j_gene: TRBJ1-2
abundance: -

CDR3nt: TGTGCCAGTAGTATCGGGTACCAAGAGACCCAGTACTTC
CDR3aa: CASSIGYQETQYF
v_gene: TRBV19
d_gene: -
j_gene: TRBJ2-5
abundance: once

CDR3nt: TGCGCCAGCAGCCAAGGCGGGAGGGTCTATGGCTACACCTTC
CDR3aa: CASSQGGRVYGYTF
v_gene: TRBV4-1
d_gene: -
j_gene: TRBJ1-2
abundance: -

CDR3nt: TGTGCCAGCAGCCCCATGGAGGACACTGAAGCTTTCTTT
CDR3aa: CASSPMEDTEAFF
v_gene: TRBV7-2
d_gene: -
j_gene: TRBJ1-1
abundance: -

CDR3nt: TGTGCCAGCAGCCAGGAGCCCGGGACAGGCCGCTCACCCCTCCACTTT
CDR3aa: CASSQEPGTGRSPLHF
v_gene: TRBV3-1/TRBV3-2
d_gene: TRBD1
j_gene: TRBJ1-6
abundance: once

CDR3nt: TGTGCCAGCAGCCTAGGACTAGCCGCGAACACCGGGGAGCTGTTTTTT
CDR3aa: CASSLGLAANTGELFF
v_gene: TRBV7-6
d_gene: TRBD2
j_gene: TRBJ2-2
abundance: -

CDR3nt: TGCGCCAGCAGCCAAGATCCCCGACAGGGAGAGACCCAGTACTTC
CDR3aa: CASSQDPRQGETQYF
v_gene: TRBV4-1
d_gene: TRBD1
j_gene: TRBJ2-5
abundance: -

CDR3nt: TGTGCCAGCGCCGGACTAGCGGCTTACTACAATGAGCAGTTCTTC
CDR3aa: CASAGLAAYYNEQFF
v_gene: TRBV7-9
d_gene: TRBD2
j_gene: TRBJ2-1
abundance: -

CDR3nt: TGTGCCAGCAGCGTGGGACTAGCGGAAGAGACCCAGTACTTC
CDR3aa: CASSVGLAEETQYF
v_gene: TRBV5-4
d_gene: TRBD2
j_gene: TRBJ2-5
abundance: -

CDR3nt: TGTGCCAGCAGCCCCCAAGGGGCGGGAAACACCATATATTTT
CDR3aa: CASSPQGAGNTIYF
v_gene: TRBV5-4
d_gene: -
j_gene: TRBJ1-3
abundance: once

CDR3nt: TGTGCCATCAGTGGGGCGGGAGAGTACGAGCAGTACTTC
CDR3aa: CAISGAGEYEQYF
v_gene: TRBV10-3
d_gene: TRBD2
j_gene: TRBJ2-7
abundance: -

CDR3nt: TGTGCCACCAGTGACCCGAGCTCCTACGAGCAGTACTTC
CDR3aa: CATSDPSSYEQYF
v_gene: TRBV24-1
d_gene: -
j_gene: TRBJ2-7
abundance: -

CDR3nt: TGTGCCACCAGGGATTATACTAGCGGCCAAGAGACCCAGTACTTC
CDR3aa: CATRDYTSGQETQYF
v_gene: TRBV24-1
d_gene: TRBD2
j_gene: TRBJ2-5
abundance: -

CDR3nt: TGTGCCAGCAGCCCTGGACTAGCGGGGACCGCCGGGGAGCTGTTTTTT
CDR3aa: CASSPGLAGTAGELFF
v_gene: TRBV3-1/TRBV3-2
d_gene: TRBD2
j_gene: TRBJ2-2
abundance: -

CDR3nt: TGTGCCAGCAGCAGACAGGGTCATGAAAAACTGTTTTTT
CDR3aa: CASSRQGHEKLFF
v_gene: TRBV12-3/TRBV12-4
d_gene: TRBD1
j_gene: TRBJ1-4
abundance: once

CDR3nt: TGTGCCAGAAGCCCAGACAGGATAGTTGGAAACACCATATATTTT
CDR3aa: CARSPDRIVGNTIYF
v_gene: TRBV5-3
d_gene: -
j_gene: TRBJ1-3
abundance: -

CDR3nt: TGTGCCAGCAGCCCCGTTTTGAACACTGAAGCTTTCTTT
CDR3aa: CASSPVLNTEAFF
v_gene: TRBV7-9
d_gene: -
j_gene: TRBJ1-1
abundance: -

CDR3nt: TGCAGCGTTGTCACGTATACTGGAGCGTCCTACAATGAGCAGTTCTTC
CDR3aa: CSVVTYTGASYNEQFF
v_gene: TRBV29-1
d_gene: -
j_gene: TRBJ2-1
abundance: -

CDR3nt: TGTGCCAGCAGCGCCCTAGCGGCCCAAGTTAGCACAGATACGCAGTATTTT
CDR3aa: CASSALAAQVSTDTQYF
v_gene: TRBV9
d_gene: TRBD2
j_gene: TRBJ2-3
abundance: -

CDR3nt: TGTGCCAGCAGCCGGGCGGGACAGAGTTATTCCGTTAATACGCAGTATTTT
CDR3aa: CASSRAGQSYSVNTQYF
v_gene: TRBV3-1/TRBV3-2
d_gene: -
j_gene: TRBJ2-3
abundance: -

CDR3nt: TGTGCCAGCTCACCACCAGGGGGCAGGGAAGGTGAAGCTTTCTTT
CDR3aa: CASSPPGGREGEAFF
v_gene: TRBV18
d_gene: TRBD1
j_gene: TRBJ1-1
abundance: few

CDR3nt: TGCAGCGTTGAAGACAGAACCAGCTCCTACGAGCAGTACTTC
CDR3aa: CSVEDRTSSYEQYF
v_gene: TRBV29-1
d_gene: -
j_gene: TRBJ2-7
abundance: -

CDR3nt: TGCAGCGTTCGCGCGGGACAGGGGGCCGGGGAGCTGTTTTTT
CDR3aa: CSVRAGQGAGELFF
v_gene: TRBV29-1
d_gene: TRBD1
j_gene: TRBJ2-2
abundance: -

CDR3nt: TGTGCCAGCAGCGTAGGGGGACTAGCGGATCTCACAGATACGCAGTATTTT
CDR3aa: CASSVGGLADLTDTQYF
v_gene: TRBV9
d_gene: TRBD2
j_gene: TRBJ2-3
abundance: -

CDR3nt: TGTGCCAGCAGCCGGAACGCTGGGACAGACAATCAGCCCCAGCATTTT
CDR3aa: CASSRNAGTDNQPQHF
v_gene: TRBV5-5
d_gene: TRBD1
j_gene: TRBJ1-5
abundance: -

CDR3nt: TGTGCCATCAGACCCGCGGGGATACAAGAGACCCAGTACTTC
CDR3aa: CAIRPAGIQETQYF
v_gene: TRBV10-3
d_gene: -
j_gene: TRBJ2-5
abundance: -

CDR3nt: TGTGCCATCAGTGAGGGGGATAGCGGGAGCCACTACGAGCAGTACTTC
CDR3aa: CAISEGDSGSHYEQYF
v_gene: TRBV10-3
d_gene: TRBD2
j_gene: TRBJ2-7
abundance: -

CDR3nt: TGCAGTGCTAGTTCTCGGGACAGCACCTACAATGAGCAGTTCTTC
CDR3aa: CSASSRDSTYNEQFF
v_gene: TRBV20-1
d_gene: TRBD1
j_gene: TRBJ2-1
abundance: -

CDR3nt: TGTGCCAGCAGCTTTAAGGGTAGCGGGGTGCAGTACTTC
CDR3aa: CASSFKGSGVQYF
v_gene: TRBV5-4
d_gene: TRBD2
j_gene: TRBJ2-7
abundance: -

CDR3nt: TGTGCCAGCAGTAGCGGGTCCTACGAGCAGTACTTC
CDR3aa: CASSSGSYEQYF
v_gene: TRBV5-4
d_gene: TRBD2
j_gene: TRBJ2-7
abundance: -

CDR3nt: TGCAGCGTTGGGGTGCCCGGGGGAGATACGCAGTATTTT
CDR3aa: CSVGVPGGDTQYF
v_gene: TRBV29-1
d_gene: -
j_gene: TRBJ2-3
abundance: -

CDR3nt: TGTGCCAGCAGCGGGCCCGGGAGGACCGACGAGCAGTACTTC
CDR3aa: CASSGPGRTDEQYF
v_gene: TRBV9
d_gene: TRBD2
j_gene: TRBJ2-7
abundance: -

CDR3nt: TGCGCCAGCAGCTTGGGGGACAGGGCCCTCAAGGATGAGCAGTTCTTC
CDR3aa: CASSLGDRALKDEQFF
v_gene: TRBV5-1
d_gene: TRBD1
j_gene: TRBJ2-1
abundance: once

CDR3nt: TGTGCCAGCAGTTTGGAGGGATGGCGTGGCTACACCTTC
CDR3aa: CASSLEGWRGYTF
v_gene: TRBV28
d_gene: -
j_gene: TRBJ1-2
abundance: -

CDR3nt: TGCGCCAGCAGTAATGAGGTCGGGACCCAGTACTTC
CDR3aa: CASSNEVGTQYF
v_gene: TRBV5-1
d_gene: -
j_gene: TRBJ2-5
abundance: -

CDR3nt: TGCGCCAGCAGCCAAGGACTTACATCCTACGAGCAGTACTTC
CDR3aa: CASSQGLTSYEQYF
v_gene: TRBV4-1
d_gene: -
j_gene: TRBJ2-7
abundance: many

CDR3nt: TGTGCCAGCAGCGTTAGCGGGGCCAACAATGAGCAGTTCTTC
CDR3aa: CASSVSGANNEQFF
v_gene: TRBV7-3
d_gene: TRBD2
j_gene: TRBJ2-1
abundance: -

CDR3nt: TGTGCCAGCAGCCTACAGACTAGCGGGAGGTCCGTCATGGATGAGCAGTTCTTC
CDR3aa: CASSLQTSGRSVMDEQFF
v_gene: TRBV4-2
d_gene: TRBD2
j_gene: TRBJ2-1
abundance: -

CDR3nt: TGTGCCAGCAGCCAAGAGACCGCGACTCTATACAATGAGCAGTTCTTC
CDR3aa: CASSQETATLYNEQFF
v_gene: TRBV3-1/TRBV3-2
d_gene: -
j_gene: TRBJ2-1
abundance: -

CDR3nt: TGTGCCAGTAGTACCGGACTAATTCTGTTCTTC
CDR3aa: CASSTGLILFF
v_gene: TRBV19
d_gene: -
j_gene: TRBJ2-1
abundance: -

CDR3nt: TGTGCCAGCAGCTCGACACCCGCTTCCCGACTAGCCGACAATGAGCAGTTCTTC
CDR3aa: CASSSTPASRLADNEQFF
v_gene: TRBV11-2
d_gene: TRBD2
j_gene: TRBJ2-1
abundance: -

CDR3nt: TGTGCCAGCAGTGAGGTGTCTCAGGGTCGTGAGGCGGAAAAACTGTTTTTT
CDR3aa: CASSEVSQGREAEKLFF
v_gene: TRBV6-4
d_gene: -
j_gene: TRBJ1-4
abundance: -

CDR3nt: TGTGCCAGCTCACCAGGGTCGCAGGGGGCTATCCACGAGCAGTACTTC
CDR3aa: CASSPGSQGAIHEQYF
v_gene: TRBV18
d_gene: TRBD1
j_gene: TRBJ2-7
abundance: -

CDR3nt: TGCGCCAGCAGCTTGGAGGGCACACGAGGGGGCGGGGAGCTGTTTTTT
CDR3aa: CASSLEGTRGGGELFF
v_gene: TRBV5-1
d_gene: -
j_gene: TRBJ2-2
abundance: -